These T cell receptor beta chains were read from a single sample in a study of early T cells in non-severe SARS-CoV-2 infection. TCRdb re-analysed the 5' RACE reads in MiXCR, keeping a single row per CDR3 protein. Of around 47,000 distinct CDR3 sequences in the sample, roughly 11% are singletons; the top ten hold around 13%. The sequenced sample was whole blood. These receptors were collected from an adult who was a healthcare worker with PCR-confirmed SARS-CoV-2 infection or an uninfected control (not recorded which). CDR3s include the opening cysteine and the closing phenylalanine or tryptophan. The order of the fields is V gene, CDR3 length, J gene, clone size, D gene, CDR3 DNA, CDR3 protein. A D gene is named only where the DNA matches it firmly. The size field is filled for only some rows; it gives once, few, many or a size class.

TRBV11-2	13	TRBJ1-1	-	-	TGTGCCAGCAGCTTTGCCGGGAACACTGAAGCTTTCTTT	CASSFAGNTEAFF
TRBV15	14	TRBJ2-2	many	-	TGTGCCACCAGCCCCAAACGAGCCGGCAGGGAGCTGTTTTTT	CATSPKRAGRELFF
TRBV6-1	11	TRBJ1-1	few	-	TGTGCCAGCAGCTTAAAAGCTGAAGCTTTCTTT	CASSLKAEAFF
TRBV6-2/TRBV6-3	14	TRBJ1-1	many	-	TGTGCCAGCAGCCGAGGGGCCAAGAGCACTGAAGCTTTCTTT	CASSRGAKSTEAFF
TRBV6-5	14	TRBJ2-7	-	TRBD1	TGTGCCAGCAGCACCGGGACAGGTCCCTACGAGCAGTACTTC	CASSTGTGPYEQYF
TRBV19	15	TRBJ2-3	-	-	TGTGCCAGTAGTATCGGAGGAGGGAGAGGAGATACGCAGTATTTT	CASSIGGGRGDTQYF
TRBV29-1	10	TRBJ2-1	few	-	TGCAGCGCCCGGGGAAATGAGCAGTTCTTC	CSARGNEQFF
TRBV7-2	14	TRBJ2-7	many	-	TGTGCCAGCAGCTCTCCCGGGAGCTCCTACGAGCAGTACTTC	CASSSPGSSYEQYF
TRBV11-2	12	TRBJ2-7	-	-	TGTGCCAGCAGCTTAGGGTCACGGGGGAGGAACTTC	CASSLGSRGRNF
TRBV6-2/TRBV6-3	13	TRBJ2-7	many	-	TGTGCCAGCAGTCCCCGAGGGACCTACGAGCAGTACTTC	CASSPRGTYEQYF
TRBV6-6	14	TRBJ1-4	few	TRBD1	TGTGCCAGCAGGCCGACAGGGGTAGATGAAAAACTGTTTTTT	CASRPTGVDEKLFF
TRBV4-1	14	TRBJ2-1	many	TRBD2	TGCGCCAGCGGAGGGACTAGCGGGATGAATGAGCAGTTCTTC	CASGGTSGMNEQFF
TRBV7-8	14	TRBJ2-1	many	-	TGTGCCAGCAGCTTAGGGGCCTGGCGCAATGAGCAGTTCTTC	CASSLGAWRNEQFF
TRBV29-1	13	TRBJ1-3	few	-	TGCAGCGTCGTAGGGAGAGCTGGAAACACCATATATTTT	CSVVGRAGNTIYF
TRBV24-1	11	TRBJ1-5	few	-	TGTGCCACTAAGCGGTTTCAGCCCCAGCATTTT	CATKRFQPQHF
TRBV27	11	TRBJ2-7	-	-	TGTGCCAGCAATCAGGGTGCCGAGCAGTACTTC	CASNQGAEQYF
TRBV2	14	TRBJ2-7	-	TRBD2	TGTGCCAGCAGCGTACTAGCGGGAGTGGGCGAGCAGTACTTC	CASSVLAGVGEQYF
TRBV11-2	14	TRBJ2-5	few	-	TGTGCCAGCAGCCCTCAGAACTTCCAAGAGACCCAGTACTTC	CASSPQNFQETQYF
TRBV6-2/TRBV6-3	15	TRBJ2-3	-	-	TGTGCCAGCACCAGGGACCTCACCAACACAGATACGCAGTATTTT	CASTRDLTNTDTQYF
TRBV24-1	15	TRBJ2-5	-	TRBD1	TGTGCCACCTCCTTGACAGGGGCCCCGCGCGAGACCCAGTACTTC	CATSLTGAPRETQYF
TRBV19	15	TRBJ1-5	many	TRBD1	TGTGCCAGTAGTATCACGGACAGGGCCAACCAGCCCCAGCATTTT	CASSITDRANQPQHF
TRBV4-2	14	TRBJ2-1	-	-	TGTGCCAGCAGCCAAGGGACCCATACCAATGAGCAGTTCTTC	CASSQGTHTNEQFF
TRBV20-1	13	TRBJ2-5	-	-	TGCAGTGCTAGAGAAGAGAACAGAGAGACCCAGTACTTC	CSAREENRETQYF
TRBV30	10	TRBJ1-5	many	-	TGTGCCTGGGGCTATCAGCCCCAGCATTTT	CAWGYQPQHF
TRBV4-3	15	TRBJ2-2	few	-	TGCGCCAGCAGCCAAGACGGGAGCTACACCGGGGAGCTGTTTTTT	CASSQDGSYTGELFF
TRBV5-1	14	TRBJ2-5	many	-	TGCGCCAGCAGCTTCGGGACGGCCCAAGAGACCCAGTACTTC	CASSFGTAQETQYF
TRBV20-1	13	TRBJ2-7	-	TRBD2	TGCAGTGCCCCACTAGCGGGGGGTTACGAGCAGTACTTC	CSAPLAGGYEQYF
TRBV7-2	15	TRBJ2-1	many	TRBD2	TGTGCCAGCAGCTTAGATGGCGGGGGGAACAATGAGCAGTTCTTC	CASSLDGGGNNEQFF
TRBV28	12	TRBJ2-3	few	-	TGTGCCAGCAGTGCCAGGAGGTGGGCGCAGTATTTT	CASSARRWAQYF
TRBV7-2	14	TRBJ1-2	many	-	TGTGCCAGCAGCCCCTACAGCACGGGTAGCGGCTACACCTTC	CASSPYSTGSGYTF
TRBV7-2	17	TRBJ2-7	few	TRBD2	TGTGCCAGCAGCCCCCCGACTAGCGGGAGGGCCCCCTACGAGCAGTACTTC	CASSPPTSGRAPYEQYF
TRBV6-2/TRBV6-3	11	TRBJ2-4	many	-	TGTGCCAGCATGGACTTAAACATTCAGTACTTC	CASMDLNIQYF
TRBV28	14	TRBJ1-1	few	-	TGTGCCAGCAGCCCGCCGGGTAGGGGGACTGAAGCTTTCTTT	CASSPPGRGTEAFF